A single sample gave rise to the 27 T cell receptor beta chains below, sequenced in a study of blood T cell repertoires in COVID-19. Libraries were prepared by immunoSEQ multiplex PCR; TCRdb keeps only in-frame clonotypes and omits some of them. The repertoire includes tens of thousands of clones, approximately 80% of them detected once, and roughly 30% sits in the top ten. The specimen sequenced was peripheral blood. Receptors originate from a man in his sixties or seventies with acute or convalescent COVID-19.

The chain couples TRBV7-3 to TRBJ2-7; a weak D match, TRBD1 (6 bases). Germline CDR1 and CDR2: SGHTA and FQGTGA. The V end was cut by 5 bases, the J end by 5 bases, with 16 bases between. This CDR3 region has 14 residues. The CDR3 loop is CASSRDTGSHEQYF. CDR3 coding DNA: TGTGCCAGCAGCAGGGATACAGGGTCCCACGAGCAGTACTTC.

The CDR3 DNA reads TGCAGCGTTGGTTTTAGGAGCGGGAGCGATGAGCAGTTCTTC. It is translated as CSVGFRSGSDEQFF. This chain joins TRBV29-1 and TRBJ2-1; 8 bases line up with TRBD2. With V trimmed by 4 bases and J by 8 bases, 10 bases remained unmatched. The CDR3 is 14 amino acids. Per germline, CDR1 SQVTM and CDR2 ANQGSEA.

The V and J genes are TRBV15 and TRBJ2-3, with 14 nucleotides matching TRBD2. Per the germline V gene, CDR1 is LNHNV and CDR2 is YYDKDF (reference sequence). V was pared by 5 bases and J by 10 bases, with 8 bases of the junction left unmatched. The CDR3 runs to 15 residues. The CDR3 sequence is CATSSPGTSGSPQYF. The CDR3 DNA is TGTGCCACCAGCTCACCCGGGACTAGCGGGAGCCCGCAGTATTTT. Filled out from reference TRBV15 and TRBJ2-3, the complete variable domain reads DAMVIQNPRYQVTQFGKPVTLSCSQTLNHNVMYWYQQKSSQAPKLLFHYYDKDFNNEADTPDNFQSRRPNTSFCFLDIRSPGLGDTAMYLCATSSPGTSGSPQYFGPGTRLTVL.

V and J are TRBV3-1 (or the pseudogene TRBV3-2) and TRBJ1-1; D is uncertain. V was trimmed by 4 bases and J by 1 base, leaving 7 bases between them. Germline CDR1 LGHDT, CDR2 YNNKEL (reference sequence). CDR3 size: 13 residues. The CDR3 loop reads CASSLPGNTEAFF. In DNA, the CDR3 is TGTGCCAGCAGCCTCCCGGGGAACACTGAAGCTTTCTTT.

The count of this clone is one. This chain connects TRBV16 to TRBJ1-3; TRBD1 is a possible D gene (6 bases). The CDR3 has 16 residues. The germline V and J ends were trimmed by 0 bases and 2 bases, with 11 bases remaining between them. Germline CDR1 is KGHSY and CDR2 is FQNENV. This CDR3 reads CASSQSRPGAGNTIYF. The CDR3 coding sequence is TGTGCCAGCAGCCAATCGAGGCCAGGGGCTGGAAACACCATATATTTT.

J is TRBJ1-4 and V is TRBV27; D may be TRBD1 (6 bases). With 3 bases removed from V and 0 bases from J, the gap between germline ends came to 11 bases. This CDR3 contains 16 residues. The germline gives CDR1 MNHEY, CDR2 SMNVEV (reference sequence). CDR3 region: CASSFGWGPTNEKLFF. The CDR3 DNA reads as TGTGCCAGCAGTTTTGGGTGGGGGCCAACTAATGAAAAACTGTTTTTT.

The chain employs TRBV2 and TRBJ1-6; no definite D call. V dropped 4 bases and J dropped 0 bases, with 13 bases sitting between them. The CDR3 has 17 residues. CDR1 SNHLY and CDR2 FYNNEI come from the germline V gene. The DNA of the CDR3 is TGTGCCAGCAGTGCTGGCCAGGTTAGCTCCTATAATTCACCCCTCCACTTT. Translation gives CASSAGQVSSYNSPLHF. Combining the CDR3 with reference TRBV2 and TRBJ1-6 gives the whole variable domain EPEVTQTPSHQVTQMGQEVILRCVPISNHLYFYWYRQILGQKVEFLVSFYNNEISEKSEIFDDQFSVERPDGSNFTLKIRSTKLEDSAMYFCASSAGQVSSYNSPLHFGNGTRLTVT.

CDR3 nucleotide sequence: TGTGCCAGCAGTAGGGGCACGGATGGCTACACCTTC. It codes for CASSRGTDGYTF. The chain links TRBV27 to TRBJ1-2; maybe TRBD1 (5 bases). V was pared by 5 bases and J by 6 bases, with 10 bases between. The CDR3 totals 12 residues. Looked up from germline, CDR1 is MNHEY and CDR2 is SMNVEV (reference sequence).

V is TRBV11-3 and J is TRBJ2-3; 11 bases match TRBD2. The CDR3 totals 15 residues. Per the germline V gene, CDR1 is SGHNT and CDR2 is YENEEA. V lost 3 bases, J lost 3 bases, and 2 bases stayed unmatched. The CDR3 DNA reads TGTGCCAGCAGCTTTAGCGGGAGGGCGACAGATACGCAGTATTTT. Amino acid sequence: CASSFSGRATDTQYF.

The CDR3 protein is CASSLPSAGRTKNIQYF. The DNA of the CDR3 is TGTGCCAGCAGCTTGCCCTCTGCAGGGAGGACCAAAAACATTCAGTACTTC. This chain uses TRBV5-6 with TRBJ2-4; tentative D call: TRBD2 (6 bases). CDR1 SGHDT and CDR2 YYEEEE come from the germline V gene. The CDR3 is made up of 17 amino acids. V lost 1 base and J lost 2, with 16 bases in between.

The gene calls are TRBV28 and TRBJ2-3; TRBD2 agrees at 9 bases. The CDR3 consists of 18 residues. Germline CDR1 and CDR2: MDHEN and SYDVKM. Losses at the gene ends were 9 bases for V and 4 bases for J; bases not matched to a gene: 20. The chain's CDR3 is CASLTSGRGEGHPDTQYF. The CDR3 DNA sequence: TGTGCCAGTTTGACTAGCGGTCGCGGTGAAGGGCACCCAGATACGCAGTATTTT.

This clone has a single count. The chain couples TRBV19 to TRBJ1-6, with 9 positions matching TRBD1. Per the germline V gene, CDR1 is LNHDA and CDR2 is SQIVND (reference sequence). CDR3 length: 14 amino acids. V was clipped by 9 bases and J by 9 bases; unmatched bases: 9. The DNA of the CDR3 is TGTGCCAGCCGGATGGGGGACAGGGTTTCACCCCTCCACTTT. Translated: CASRMGDRVSPLHF.

V gene TRBV24-1 combines with J gene TRBJ2-1; D might be TRBD2 (6 bases). Germline V gives CDR1 KGHDR, CDR2 SFDVKD. Trimming removed 9 bases at V and 6 bases at J, with 14 bases between. The CDR3 runs to 13 residues. The CDR3 DNA follows: TGTGCCACCGGCGGGGACTCTCTCAATGAGCAGTTCTTC. Translation gives CATGGDSLNEQFF.

The V gene is TRBV29-1, the J gene TRBJ2-4, with 11 bases fitting TRBD2. This CDR3 has 14 residues. V lost 4 bases and J lost 6; bases outside the gene matches: 5. The germline CDR1 and CDR2 sequences are SQVTM and ANQGSEA. CDR3 sequence reads: CSVGGLAGGNIQYF. CDR3 nucleotides: TGCAGCGTTGGAGGTCTAGCGGGAGGAAACATTCAGTACTTC.

The chain joins TRBV15 to TRBJ2-7, with D possibly TRBD1 on 5 matching bases. Germline-derived CDR1 and CDR2 are LNHNV and YYDKDF (reference sequence). V shed 3 bases and J shed 2 bases, with 8 bases lying between them. The CDR3 runs to 13 residues. CDR3 coding DNA: TGTGCCACCAGCAGGACAGATACCTACGAGCAGTACTTC. It is translated as CATSRTDTYEQYF.

This clone was found once. CDR3 sequence: CASSLEGASGANVLTF. In nucleotides, the CDR3 is TGTGCCAGCAGCTTAGAAGGGGCCTCTGGGGCCAACGTCCTGACTTTC. The chain employs TRBV7-2 and TRBJ2-6; possibly TRBD1 for D (5 bases). Trimming left V 1 base short and J 0 bases short, with 7 bases between. CDR1 and CDR2 (germline): SGHTA, FQGNSA. The CDR3 sequence is 16 residues long.

The chain links TRBV4-1 to TRBJ2-7, with D tentatively TRBD2 (6 bases). CDR1 is MGHRA, CDR2 YSYEKL, per germline. The CDR3 is made up of 16 amino acids. V lost 1 base and J lost 3, with 16 bases in between. CDR3 loop: CASSQVKSGPYYEQYF. CDR3 coding DNA: TGCGCCAGCAGCCAAGTCAAAAGCGGGCCGTACTACGAGCAGTACTTC.

The chain employs TRBV28 and TRBJ1-1; D remains ambiguous. Germline-derived CDR1 and CDR2 are MDHEN and SYDVKM. There are 13 residues in the CDR3. V was shortened by 3 bases and J by 5 bases, with 10 bases between the two germline ends. Here the CDR3 reads CASSFFRGTEAFF. CDR3 nucleotide sequence: TGTGCCAGCAGTTTTTTTCGGGGAACTGAAGCTTTCTTT.

V and J are TRBV19 and TRBJ2-3; the D gene is possibly TRBD1 (7 bases). The germline CDR1 and CDR2 sequences are LNHDA and SQIVND (reference sequence). Between the trimmed V and J ends, which lost 6 bases and 4 bases, there was a span of 17 bases. This CDR3 region has 15 residues. The CDR3 protein is CASSNGQGGSDTQYF. The CDR3 DNA reads TGTGCCAGTAGCAACGGGCAGGGGGGATCAGATACGCAGTATTTT.

V gene TRBV7-9 combines with J gene TRBJ2-7, with TRBD1 matching over 8 bases. Looked up from germline, CDR1 is SEHNR and CDR2 is FQNEAQ (reference sequence). This CDR3 contains 14 residues. Trimming took 3 bases from V and 5 from J; bases not matched to a gene: 6. The CDR3 nucleotides are TGTGCCAGCAGCTTCGGACAGGGAACGGACGAGCAGTACTTC. Translated, it gives CASSFGQGTDEQYF.

The chain recombines TRBV15 with TRBJ2-2; the D is unclear. The length of the CDR3 is 15 residues. Trimming removed 0 bases at V and 4 bases at J, with 9 bases between. Germline CDR1 reads LNHNV; CDR2 reads YYDKDF (reference sequence). CDR3 coding DNA: TGTGCCACCAGCAGAGATAAAGGCGGCACCGGGGAGCTGTTTTTT. This translates into CATSRDKGGTGELFF.

The chain has TRBV13 and TRBJ2-1; no definite D call. CDR1 and CDR2 from the germline V gene are PRHDT and FYEKMQ (reference sequence). Trimming took off 1 base at V and 6 bases at J, with 4 bases between the two ends. The CDR3 totals 12 residues. The CDR3 here is CASSLASNEQFF. CDR3 nucleotides: TGTGCCAGCAGCTTAGCGTCCAATGAGCAGTTCTTC.

V is TRBV3-1 (or the pseudogene TRBV3-2) and J is TRBJ2-2; D is perhaps TRBD2 (6 bases). Deletions cut 0 bases from V and 1 base from J, with 9 bases between. From germline, CDR1 is LGHDT and CDR2 YNNKEL (reference sequence). The CDR3 runs to 16 residues. The CDR3 DNA reads as TGTGCCAGCAGCCAAGAACCTAGCGTGAACACCGGGGAGCTGTTTTTT. Translating gives CASSQEPSVNTGELFF.

The rearrangement uses TRBV7-8 and TRBJ2-5, with unresolved D. Trimming stripped 0 bases from V and 9 bases from J, with 8 bases between. The CDR3 runs to 12 residues. Germline V gene data show CDR1 as SGHVS and CDR2 as FQNEAQ. The CDR3 sequence is CASSLAEIPQYF. The CDR3 DNA reads as TGTGCCAGCAGCTTAGCAGAGATACCCCAGTACTTC.

The chain couples TRBV30 to TRBJ2-2; D might be TRBD2 (6 bases). The CDR3 spans 13 residues. The germline gives CDR1 GTSNPN, CDR2 SVGIG (reference sequence). Trimming took off 7 bases at V and 8 bases at J, with 17 bases between the two ends. CDR3 sequence: CAYPGSAVGELFF. The DNA of the CDR3 is TGTGCCTACCCCGGGAGCGCGGTAGGGGAGCTGTTTTTT.

The chain employs TRBV19 and TRBJ2-3, with TRBD1 as a possible D gene (6 bases). V was cut by 8 bases and J by 1 base, with 13 bases left in between. This CDR3 has 14 amino acids. CDR1 is LNHDA, CDR2 SQIVND, per germline (reference sequence). The CDR3 bases are TGTGCCAGTCGGACAGATGCGGGCACAGATACGCAGTATTTT. Protein sequence: CASRTDAGTDTQYF.

The V gene is TRBV10-3, the J gene TRBJ2-7; TRBD2 aligns across 11 bases. V dropped 2 bases and J dropped 2; count of bases not matched to a gene: 5. CDR1 and CDR2 from the germline V gene are ENHRY and SYGVKD. The CDR3 is made up of 16 amino acids. CDR3 DNA sequence: TGTGCCATCAGTGAGGGCGCTAGCGGGGGGACCTACGAGCAGTACTTC. It translates to CAISEGASGGTYEQYF.